This T cell receptor beta chain was sequenced for a study of T cells in Graves' hyperthyroidism and ophthalmopathy. Amplified TCR beta CDR3 regions derived from RNA transcripts. The HTBI primer set was used in a first-round RT-PCR of the TCR CDR3. TCRdb passed the multiplex PCR reads through MiXCR, listing each CDR3 protein once. This table has around 690,000 distinct CDR3 sequences, around 21% appearing once. V dropped 5 bases and J dropped 7 bases, with 13 bases sitting between them. This CDR3 contains 14 residues. Germline CDR1 and CDR2: SGHNT and YYREEE (reference sequence). A few counts support this clonotype.

The gene calls are TRBV5-4 and TRBJ1-6; possible D gene TRBD1, 6 bases. The origin of this receptor is a man aged 25 to 40 with Graves' ophthalmopathy. The specimen sequenced was blood. The DNA of the CDR3 is TGTGCCAGCAGTTCCGGGACACCGAATTCACCCCTCCACTTT. This encodes CASSSGTPNSPLHF. Full variable domain (outside the CDR3, taken from reference TRBV5-4 and TRBJ1-6): ETGVTQSPTHLIKTRGQQVTLRCSSQSGHNTVSWYQQALGQGPQFIFQYYREEENGRGNFPPRFSGLQFPNYSSELNVNALELDDSALYLCASSSGTPNSPLHFGNGTRLTVT.